Shown below are 26 T cell receptor beta chains from a single sample sequenced in a study of T cell responses to AZD1222 COVID-19 vaccine. Generated by immunoSEQ multiplex PCR, the TCRdb table keeps only in-frame clones and is missing some. The sample holds about 120,000 clones, 80% to 95% seen once. Sequencing was performed on peripheral blood, taken on day 0 of AZD1222 vaccination. These receptors came from an adult in good health.

The V and J genes are TRBV5-4 and TRBJ2-5; D is tentatively TRBD1 or TRBD2 (6 bases each). The germline gives CDR1 SGHNT, CDR2 YYREEE (reference sequence). This CDR3 contains 13 residues. V was clipped by 5 bases and J by 4 bases, with 12 bases between them. DNA for the CDR3: TGTGCCAGCAGAGTGGGGGGCAGAGAGACCCAGTACTTC. It specifies CASRVGGRETQYF. Using reference TRBV5-4 and TRBJ2-5 for the parts outside the CDR3, the full variable domain is ETGVTQSPTHLIKTRGQQVTLRCSSQSGHNTVSWYQQALGQGPQFIFQYYREEENGRGNFPPRFSGLQFPNYSSELNVNALELDDSALYLCASRVGGRETQYFGPGTRLLVL.

The rearrangement uses TRBV19 and TRBJ2-7; D may be TRBD1 (6 bases). With 2 bases removed from V and 7 bases from J, the gap between germline ends came to 9 bases. The V gene's germline CDR1 is LNHDA and CDR2 SQIVND (reference sequence). This CDR3 spans 12 amino acids. The CDR3 sequence: CASSIKGEEQYF. The CDR3 DNA reads as TGTGCCAGTAGTATAAAGGGGGAAGAGCAGTACTTC.

This chain uses TRBV18 with TRBJ1-1, with 11 bases identical to TRBD1. The CDR3 extends over 14 amino acids. The germline gives CDR1 KGHSH, CDR2 LQKENI. V lost 2 bases, J lost 4 bases, and 0 bases stayed unmatched. In nucleotides, the CDR3 is TGTGCCAGCTCACCAGGGACAGGGGGCACTGAAGCTTTCTTT. Protein sequence: CASSPGTGGTEAFF.

The V gene is TRBV7-6, the J gene TRBJ1-4, with a possible D match to TRBD1 (6 bases). Germline assignment: CDR1 SGHVS and CDR2 FNYEAQ. The ends were cut back, 5 bases at V and 5 bases at J, with 18 bases in the middle. The CDR3 is 16 amino acids. The chain's CDR3 is CASSPTPGHMNEKLFF. In DNA, the CDR3 is TGTGCCAGCAGCCCTACCCCGGGACATATGAATGAAAAACTGTTTTTT.

The V gene is TRBV12-2, the J gene TRBJ2-3; the table's TRBD1 call for D was not verified on the DNA. TRBV12-2 is a pseudogene. The CDR3 loop spans 17 amino acids. The DNA of the CDR3 is TGTGCAAGTCGCAATCTTTGGGGACAGGGTGTTGGAGATACGCAGTATTTT. Translation: CASRNLWGQGVGDTQYF.

J is TRBJ1-5 and V is TRBV27, with unresolved D. CDR1 and CDR2 (germline): MNHEY, SMNVEV (reference sequence). V was pared by 0 bases and J by 3 bases, with 3 bases between. This CDR3 has 13 amino acids. CDR3 sequence reads: CASSLSTNQPQHF. The CDR3 DNA reads TGTGCCAGCAGTTTATCGACCAATCAGCCCCAGCATTTT.

The chain recombines TRBV11-2 with TRBJ2-1; D unclear. Trimming cost V 2 bases and J 10 bases, with 12 bases left between them. This CDR3 has 13 amino acids. In germline, CDR1 is SGHAT, CDR2 FQNNGV. The DNA for the CDR3 is TGTGCCAGCAGCTTAACTGGCGACACGGAGCAGTTCTTC. Its translation is CASSLTGDTEQFF.

V is TRBV3-1 (or the pseudogene TRBV3-2) and J is TRBJ1-5; D is uncertain. Trimming took 0 bases from V and 1 from J, leaving 4 bases between them. The V gene's germline CDR1 is LGHDT and CDR2 YNNKEL (reference sequence). This CDR3 comprises 14 residues. The CDR3 sequence: CASSQEISNQPQHF. CDR3 DNA: TGTGCCAGCAGCCAAGAGATCAGCAATCAGCCCCAGCATTTT.

This chain links TRBV4-1 with TRBJ2-7, with D unclear. The CDR3 contains 13 residues. Per germline, CDR1 MGHRA and CDR2 YSYEKL. Trimming removed 3 bases from V and 4 bases from J, with 10 bases in between. In DNA, the CDR3 is TGCGCCAGCAGCCATACCGATACTTACGAGCAGTACTTC. It encodes CASSHTDTYEQYF.

This clone appeared once. The CDR3 bases are TGTGCCAGCAGCCTCCTAGCGGGGGGCAAGGAGCAGTTCTTC. This translates into CASSLLAGGKEQFF. The V gene is TRBV11-2, the J gene TRBJ2-1, with TRBD2 identical over 11 bases. The CDR3 has 14 residues. CDR1 is SGHAT and CDR2 is FQNNGV in the germline V gene. The trim removed 5 bases at V and 10 bases at J, leaving 7 bases unmatched. Looking up the rest from reference TRBV11-2 and TRBJ2-1 gives the full variable domain: EAGVAQSPRYKIIEKRQSVAFWCNPISGHATLYWYQQILGQGPKLLIQFQNNGVVDDSQLPKDRFSAERLKGVDSTLKIQPAKLEDSAVYLCASSLLAGGKEQFFGPGTRLTVL.

The rearrangement uses TRBV2 and TRBJ1-1; 10 nucleotides line up with TRBD1. This CDR3 has 17 residues. Germline trimming cut 5 bases from V and 4 bases from J; bases unmatched to any gene: 13. CDR1 SNHLY and CDR2 FYNNEI come from the germline V gene. The CDR3 sequence: CASSRQTPGQGSTEAFF. For the CDR3, the DNA is TGTGCCAGCAGTCGCCAAACTCCGGGACAGGGGTCCACTGAAGCTTTCTTT.

A single count supports this clone. The chain couples TRBV6-1 to TRBJ1-5, with D possibly matching TRBD1 (5 bases). Germline V gene sequence: CDR1 MNHNS, CDR2 SASEGT. V was pared by 0 bases and J by 2 bases, with 11 bases between. The CDR3 has 16 residues. CDR3 amino acids: CASSEAMGVGNQPQHF. The CDR3 coding sequence is TGTGCCAGCAGTGAAGCGATGGGGGTTGGCAATCAGCCCCAGCATTTT.

J is TRBJ1-2 and V is TRBV20-1; the D is unclear. Germline values: CDR1 DFQATT, CDR2 SNEGSKA (reference sequence). The CDR3 spans 11 residues. Trimming stripped 2 bases from V and 8 bases from J, with 9 bases between. CDR3 loop: CSARFTLGYTF. The CDR3 DNA reads as TGCAGTGCTAGATTCACCTTGGGCTACACCTTC.

This chain connects TRBV6-5 to TRBJ1-3; D might be TRBD1 (5 bases). Germline CDR1 is MNHEY and CDR2 is SVGAGI. Trimming cost V 2 bases and J 2 bases, with 7 bases left between them. The CDR3 extends over 14 amino acids. The chain's CDR3 is CASSYEGTGNTIYF. Written as DNA, the CDR3 is TGTGCCAGCAGTTACGAGGGGACTGGAAACACCATATATTTT.

This sequence joins TRBV19 and TRBJ1-6; D is unresolved. Germline V CDR1 and CDR2: LNHDA, SQIVND (reference sequence). V was trimmed by 5 bases and J by 0 bases, leaving 11 bases between them. The CDR3 contains 16 residues. The CDR3 nucleotides are TGTGCCAGTAGTCCCCAAAAGAGCTCCTATAATTCACCCCTCCACTTT. This sequence encodes CASSPQKSSYNSPLHF. The complete variable domain, with remaining parts taken from reference TRBV19 and TRBJ1-6, reads DGGITQSPKYLFRKEGQNVTLSCEQNLNHDAMYWYRQDPGQGLRLIYYSQIVNDFQKGDIAEGYSVSREKKESFPLTVTSAQKNPTAFYLCASSPQKSSYNSPLHFGNGTRLTVT.

V usage is TRBV4-1 and J usage is TRBJ1-2, with unresolved D. Germline CDR1 is MGHRA and CDR2 is YSYEKL. The CDR3 contains 13 residues. Trimming left V 4 bases short and J 4 bases short, with 10 bases between. The CDR3 reads CASSLPGGYGYTF. The CDR3 DNA follows: TGCGCCAGCAGCCTCCCCGGAGGCTATGGCTACACCTTC.

The CDR3 coding sequence is TGCGCCAGCAGCTTGGGAGTGAACACTGAAGCTTTCTTT. Encoded protein: CASSLGVNTEAFF. This chain links TRBV5-1 with TRBJ1-1, with D unresolved. V lost 0 bases and J 0 bases, leaving 3 bases between the germline ends. The CDR3 loop spans 13 amino acids. Germline V lookup: CDR1 SGHRS, CDR2 YFSETQ.

Worth noting for this clone: The junction departs from germline at one end; a sequencing error may be responsible. This chain links TRBV19 with TRBJ1-2; D gene unclear. This CDR3 spans 11 amino acids. Germline V gene lookup returns CDR1 LNHDA and CDR2 SQIVND (reference sequence). CDR3 sequence (DNA): TGTGCCAGTAGAATAGGCGAGGACTACACCTTC. Amino acids: CASRIGEDYTF.

This rearrangement joins TRBV7-6 to TRBJ2-5, with D unresolved. V was pared by 0 bases and J by 5 bases, with 7 bases between. The germline CDR1 and CDR2 sequences are SGHVS and FNYEAQ. The CDR3 sequence is 13 residues long. The CDR3 DNA sequence: TGTGCCAGCAGCTTAGCCCTGGGGGAGACCCAGTACTTC. This encodes CASSLALGETQYF.

CDR3 in DNA: TGTGCCAGCAGCCAAGATCGGGGCTATGGCTACACCTTC. This sequence encodes CASSQDRGYGYTF. The chain couples TRBV3-1 (or the pseudogene TRBV3-2) to TRBJ1-2; D uncertain. This CDR3 has 13 amino acids. From germline, CDR1 is LGHDT and CDR2 YNNKEL (reference sequence). V was shortened by 0 bases and J by 4 bases, with 6 bases between the two germline ends.

The genes are TRBV18 and TRBJ1-1; 7 nucleotides agree with TRBD1. The CDR3 length is 17 residues. The ends lost 3 bases at V and 2 bases at J; junction bases unmatched: 12. The V gene's germline CDR1 is KGHSH and CDR2 LQKENI. The chain's CDR3 is CASSPRKGGISNTEAFF. The CDR3 DNA reads as TGTGCCAGCTCACCTCGTAAAGGGGGCATCAGTAACACTGAAGCTTTCTTT.

With respect to this clone: The sample has other DNA sequences that encode this CDR3 too. The rearrangement uses TRBV2 and TRBJ2-7; perhaps TRBD2 as D (6 bases). Trimming shortened V by 7 bases and J by 4 bases, and 11 bases separated the two germline ends. CDR3 length: 12 amino acids. Germline CDR1 and CDR2: SNHLY and FYNNEI. The CDR3 sequence is CASIGGAYEQYF. CDR3 sequence (DNA): TGTGCCAGCATCGGGGGTGCGTACGAGCAGTACTTC.

This rearrangement joins TRBV5-1 to TRBJ2-1; D is uncertain. From germline, CDR1 is SGHRS and CDR2 YFSETQ. The CDR3 loop spans 14 amino acids. V was trimmed by 0 bases and J by 5 bases, leaving 9 bases between them. CDR3 DNA: TGCGCCAGCAGCTTGGATTTACAGCACAATGAGCAGTTCTTC. Its protein is CASSLDLQHNEQFF.

The V and J genes are TRBV6-6 and TRBJ2-5, with TRBD2 matching over 7 bases. The CDR3 sequence is 16 residues long. J was trimmed by 2 bases and V by 5 bases; bases with no gene match: 11. Germline V gene lookup returns CDR1 MNHNY and CDR2 SVGAGI (reference sequence). CDR3 sequence: CASSTRGGWQQETQYF. DNA for the CDR3: TGTGCCAGCAGTACCCGGGGAGGGTGGCAACAAGAGACCCAGTACTTC.

This clone was detected only once. The chain combines TRBV28 with TRBJ1-5, with no clear D. Trimming removed 4 bases from V and 9 bases from J, with 7 bases in between. Germline loops: CDR1 MDHEN, CDR2 SYDVKM. The CDR3 spans 11 residues. The CDR3 bases are TGTGCCAGCAGTTACTCGGCGCCCCAGCATTTT. Protein sequence: CASSYSAPQHF.

The gene calls are TRBV11-2 and TRBJ2-7, with D perhaps being TRBD1 or TRBD2 (6 bases each). Trimming removed 5 bases from V and 0 bases from J, with 14 bases in between. Germline values: CDR1 SGHAT, CDR2 FQNNGV. The CDR3 length is 15 residues. CDR3 sequence reads: CASSEGGHLSYEQYF. CDR3 DNA: TGTGCCAGCAGCGAGGGGGGCCACCTCTCCTACGAGCAGTACTTC.